Listed below are T cell receptor beta chains from one sample, sequenced in a study of blood T cell repertoires in COVID-19. Clones were sequenced by immunoSEQ multiplex PCR, and TCRdb holds only the in-frame ones, with some missing. The data show 180,000 or so clones, 70% to 85% seen once. Sequenced: peripheral blood. Source of these receptors: a human donor with acute or convalescent COVID-19. The donor label of this sample is uncertain. CDR3s include the opening cysteine and the closing phenylalanine or tryptophan. The D gene is left open where the match is weak. Only some rows state a clone size, as once, few, many or a class for expanded clones.

j_gene | d_gene | abundance | v_gene | CDR3aa | CDR3nt
TRBJ2-1 | . | . | TRBV7-3 | CASSLVGSSYNEQFF | TGTGCCAGCAGCTTGGTCGGGAGCTCCTACAATGAGCAGTTCTTC
TRBJ2-7 | . | . | TRBV7-3 | CASSLSWGEEQYF | TGTGCCAGCAGCTTAAGTTGGGGAGAGGAGCAGTACTTC
TRBJ2-5 | . | . | TRBV18 | CASSPGQTYQETQYF | TGTGCCAGCTCCCCCGGACAGACCTACCAAGAGACCCAGTACTTC
TRBJ2-3 | TRBD2 | . | TRBV18 | CASSPLTSGFTDTQYF | TGTGCCAGCTCACCTTTGACTAGCGGCTTCACAGATACGCAGTATTTT
TRBJ1-5 | . | . | TRBV30 | CAWSVQGASNQPQHF | TGTGCCTGGAGTGTACAGGGAGCTAGCAATCAGCCCCAGCATTTT
TRBJ2-1 | . | . | TRBV9 | CASSVGSRGVNEQFF | TGTGCCAGCAGCGTAGGATCCAGGGGCGTAAATGAGCAGTTCTTC
TRBJ2-1 | TRBD2 | . | TRBV6-5 | CASSNPGLGSNEQFF | TGTGCCAGCAGTAATCCGGGACTAGGTTCCAATGAGCAGTTCTTC
TRBJ2-1 | . | few | TRBV19 | CASSIQGTYNEQFF | TGTGCCAGTAGTATACAGGGCACCTACAATGAGCAGTTCTTC
TRBJ1-5 | . | . | TRBV12-2 | CASLLQGIYSNQPQHF | TGTGCAAGTCTATTACAGGGGATTTATAGCAATCAGCCCCAGCATTTT
TRBJ2-1 | TRBD2 | . | TRBV7-9 | CASGGGSNEQFF | TGTGCCAGCGGCGGGGGTAGCAATGAGCAGTTCTTC
TRBJ1-1 | TRBD1 | . | TRBV24-1 | CATSEAFGQVNTEAFF | TGTGCCACCAGTGAAGCCTTCGGACAGGTTAACACTGAAGCTTTCTTT
TRBJ2-2 | . | . | TRBV9 | CASSAQIMSTGELFF | TGTGCCAGCAGCGCACAGATCATGTCCACCGGGGAGCTGTTTTTT
TRBJ1-1 | . | . | TRBV14 | CASSRRRDNKKNTEAFF | TGTGCCAGCAGCCGGCGCCGGGACAACAAAAAGAACACTGAAGCTTTCTTT
TRBJ1-2 | . | . | TRBV28 | CASSLSGGRVDGYTF | TGTGCCAGCAGTTTAAGTGGGGGCAGGGTGGATGGCTACACCTTC
TRBJ1-6 | TRBD1 | . | TRBV20-1 | CSASPGTVYNSPLHF | TGCAGTGCTAGTCCCGGGACAGTCTATAATTCACCCCTCCACTTT
TRBJ1-5 | . | . | TRBV2 | CASSDRVRGQPQHF | TGTGCCAGCAGTGATCGGGTAAGGGGGCAGCCCCAGCATTTT
TRBJ2-1 | TRBD2 | . | TRBV5-6 | CASSPGLAGRSYNEQFF | TGTGCCAGCAGCCCGGGACTAGCGGGGCGGTCCTACAATGAGCAGTTCTTC
TRBJ2-7 | TRBD1 | . | TRBV6-9 | CASSCRDRVLDEQYF | TGTGCCAGCAGTTGTCGGGACAGGGTTCTCGACGAGCAGTACTTC
TRBJ1-2 | TRBD1 | . | TRBV29-1 | CSEHRGGYGYTF | TGCAGCGAGCACAGGGGCGGCTATGGCTACACCTTC
TRBJ2-7 | TRBD1 | . | TRBV7-2 | CASSLPTGLAYEQYF | TGTGCCAGCAGCTTACCGACAGGGCTCGCCTACGAGCAGTACTTC
TRBJ2-3 | . | . | TRBV7-9 | CASSFPGGTQYF | TGTGCCAGCAGCTTTCCCGGAGGAACGCAGTATTTT
TRBJ1-5 | . | . | TRBV30 | CAWSTRRSNQPQHF | TGTGCCTGGAGTACCCGGAGGAGCAATCAGCCCCAGCATTTT
TRBJ1-2 | . | . | TRBV2 | CASDRDTYGYTF | TGTGCCAGTGACCGGGACACCTATGGCTACACCTTC
TRBJ2-5 | . | . | TRBV9 | CASSVGRGSQETQYF | TGTGCCAGCAGCGTAGGCCGGGGAAGCCAAGAGACCCAGTACTTC
TRBJ2-2 | . | . | TRBV7-9 | CASSFEGAGELFF | TGTGCCAGCAGCTTCGAGGGAGCCGGGGAGCTGTTTTTT
TRBJ2-1 | . | . | TRBV11-2 | CASSPGQWRYNEQFF | TGTGCCAGCAGCCCCGGACAGTGGCGGTACAATGAGCAGTTCTTC
TRBJ1-5 | . | few | TRBV30 | CAWSGGDGQPQHF | TGTGCCTGGAGCGGAGGGGATGGCCAGCCCCAGCATTTT
TRBJ1-5 | . | . | TRBV20-1 | CSASGSSTGTNQPQHF | TGCAGTGCTAGTGGGTCCTCGACAGGAACAAATCAGCCCCAGCATTTT